This TCR beta chain came from a study of OX40 agonist ivuxolimab in advanced cancers. Background on the whole study: Ivuxolimab, which targeted the costimulatory receptor OX40 (CD134), was an agonistic, fully human IgG2 monoclonal antibody. Intravenous ivuxolimab was administered to patients every 2 weeks at six dose levels: 0.01, 0.1, 0.3, 1.5, 3 and 10 mg/kg. Among the roughly 50 dose-escalation patients, 19 had hepatocellular carcinoma, 15 or so melanoma, 9 renal cell carcinoma and 9 head and neck cancer. In the dose-escalation cohort, roughly 80% of patients were male, and the mean age was approximately 60 years, with a range of 23 to 79. Patients were allowed to have had prior anti-PD-1, anti-PD-L1 or anti-CTLA-4 therapy, and approximately 40% of the dose-escalation patients had been treated with checkpoint inhibitors. Partial responses occurred in three dose-escalation patients, of whom one had hepatocellular carcinoma and two had cutaneous melanoma. Peripheral TCRbeta sequencing aimed to test whether ivuxolimab altered TCR sequence diversity and caused clonal T-cell expansion. The paper reports the monotherapy dose-escalation portion (N = 52 patients) of the phase I ivuxolimab trial. Findings and caveats that apply to the study as a whole: In the 0.1-3.0 mg/kg groups, partial responders had among the lowest normalized peripheral clonal expansion, particularly in CD8+ T cells. Low levels of normalized T-cell clonal expansion were also seen in some patients who did not respond. The antigen specificity of the peripheral T cells that underwent clonal expansion was not determined. After ivuxolimab, CD8+ T cells had more expanded clones than CD4+ T cells on average. At doses of 0.1 to 3.0 mg/kg, clonal expansion of both CD4+ and CD8+ T cells in blood was seen between baseline and week 6.

Patients with a history of autoimmune disease or receiving systemic immunosuppression were excluded from the trial. Peripheral blood for TCR sequencing was drawn from every dose cohort at baseline, at cycle 4 day 1 and at cycle 7 day 1. Samples came from an open-label, multicenter, first-in-human phase I dose-escalation trial of ivuxolimab. Adults with locally advanced or metastatic head and neck squamous cell, hepatocellular, melanoma or renal cell carcinoma were enrolled in the trial. CD4+ and CD8+ T cells were sorted separately from peripheral blood before TCR sequencing. The V end loses 2 bases and the J end loses 4 bases, and a stretch of 11 bases separates them. From the germline V gene, CDR1 is KGHSH and CDR2 is LQKENI. The CDR3 runs 14 residues from the cysteine to the phenylalanine. CDR3 DNA only is kept here, 42 bases in frame from base 1. To note about this clone: No cognate antigen has been identified for it. Base qualities were left out, and no much larger clone turns up one base away.

To sequence the TCRbeta CDR3 region, genomic DNA was isolated from the sorted cells. The immunoSEQ Assay was used for sequencing of TCRbeta CDR3 regions. Imported from immuneACCESS, the table was reduced by TCRdb to in-frame sequences with V and J called. These copies leave out some clones; in studies compared against another copy, an unresolved V gene accounts for under half, and the cause of the remainder is not known. The sample table records around 68,000 clones; under 95% of these occur just once. The top ten hold about 1% of the sample. Sequences were derived from CD4+ or CD8+ T cells sorted from blood, sampled in a trial of the OX40 agonist ivuxolimab. The source of this sequence is an adult with an advanced solid tumor such as melanoma, head and neck, liver or kidney cancer. The chain uses TRBV18 and TRBJ2-5; the D gene is perhaps TRBD1 or TRBD2, as each covers 6 bases. The nucleotides read TGTGCCAGCTCACCATCCGGGGGCACAGAGACCCAGTACTTC. The encoded protein is CASSPSGGTETQYF.